Below, 5 T cell receptor beta chains from the same sample are listed, as sequenced in a study of T cell clones after liver transplantation. Repertoires were generated with immunoSEQ multiplex PCR, while TCRdb's copy carries only in-frame clones and drops some. The data hold approximately 7,000 clones, with around 70% observed a single time. The sequencing here drew on CD8+ T cells from blood, taken before liver transplant. These receptors came from a human donor who received a liver transplant.

The V call is TRBV10-3, the J call TRBJ2-7; TRBD2 aligns across 15 bases. This CDR3 has 16 amino acids. Per the germline V gene, CDR1 is ENHRY and CDR2 is SYGVKD. J gave up 3 bases and V 10 bases, and 10 bases lay outside the gene matches. The CDR3 is CATVGLAGGLVYEQYF. The CDR3 nucleotides read TGTGCCACCGTGGGACTAGCGGGGGGCCTCGTCTACGAGCAGTACTTC.

This chain uses TRBV4-3 with TRBJ2-2, with 11 bases that match TRBD2. Per the germline V gene, CDR1 is LGHNA and CDR2 is YSLEER. V lost 0 bases and J lost 6; bases outside the gene matches: 3. This CDR3 is 16 amino acids long. CDR3 sequence reads: CASSQDTSGSSGELFF. In DNA, the CDR3 is TGCGCCAGCAGCCAAGATACTAGCGGGAGTTCCGGGGAGCTGTTTTTT.

The rearrangement links TRBV6-5 to TRBJ1-1; the D is unclear. V was shortened by 5 bases and J by 5 bases, with 9 bases between the two germline ends. This CDR3 contains 12 residues. Germline lookup yields CDR1 MNHEY and CDR2 SVGAGI. CDR3 protein: CASSLFGTEAFF. The CDR3 DNA follows: TGTGCCAGCAGTCTATTCGGAACTGAAGCTTTCTTT.

The V gene is TRBV2, the J gene TRBJ2-1, with a weak D call TRBD2 (6 bases). CDR1 and CDR2 (germline): SNHLY, FYNNEI. The CDR3 covers 14 residues. Between the trimmed V and J ends, which lost 8 bases and 0 bases, there was a span of 11 bases. The CDR3: CASVRGSSYNEQFF. DNA of the CDR3: TGTGCCAGCGTACGGGGGAGCTCCTACAATGAGCAGTTCTTC. Combining the CDR3 with reference TRBV2 and TRBJ2-1 gives the whole variable domain EPEVTQTPSHQVTQMGQEVILRCVPISNHLYFYWYRQILGQKVEFLVSFYNNEISEKSEIFDDQFSVERPDGSNFTLKIRSTKLEDSAMYFCASVRGSSYNEQFFGPGTRLTVL.

This clone has just one count. The chain recombines TRBV6-1 with TRBJ2-5; tentatively, D is TRBD2 (6 bases). V shed 5 bases and J shed 3 bases, with 7 bases lying between them. Germline values: CDR1 MNHNS, CDR2 SASEGT. The CDR3 sequence is 12 residues long. In DNA, the CDR3 is TGTGCCAGCAGTAGACTAGAAGAGACCCAGTACTTC. This translates into CASSRLEETQYF.